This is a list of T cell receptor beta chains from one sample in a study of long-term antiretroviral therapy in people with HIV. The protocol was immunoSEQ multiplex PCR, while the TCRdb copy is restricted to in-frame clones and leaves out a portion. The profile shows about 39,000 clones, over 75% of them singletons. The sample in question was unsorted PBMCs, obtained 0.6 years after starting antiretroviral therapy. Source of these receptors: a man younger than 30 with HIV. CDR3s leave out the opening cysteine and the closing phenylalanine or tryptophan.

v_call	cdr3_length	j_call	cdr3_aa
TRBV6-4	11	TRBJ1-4	ATNRDRDEKLF
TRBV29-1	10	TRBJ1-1	SVSTGNTEAF
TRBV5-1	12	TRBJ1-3	ASSLDSRGNTIY
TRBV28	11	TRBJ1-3	ASRVVSGNTIY
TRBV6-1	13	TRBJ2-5	ASSDIRSYQETQY
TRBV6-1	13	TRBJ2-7	ASRGRQGPFSEQY
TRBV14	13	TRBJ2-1	ASSQSRTVLNEQF
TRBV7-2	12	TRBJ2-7	ASSSGLAMGEQY
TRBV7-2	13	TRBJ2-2	ASSLVAGNTGELF
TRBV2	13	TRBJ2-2	ASSGRLAGPGELF
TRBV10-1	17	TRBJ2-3	ASSEWGQLGLAGGDTQY
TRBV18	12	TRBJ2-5	ASSPPITLGTQY
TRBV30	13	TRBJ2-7	AWGPKQEPAYEQY
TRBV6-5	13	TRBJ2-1	ASRLRTSGRAEQF
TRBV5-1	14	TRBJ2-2	ASSPPSGGNTGELF
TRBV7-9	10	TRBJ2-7	ASRRTGGEQY
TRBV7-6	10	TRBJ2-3	ASSSLLDTQY
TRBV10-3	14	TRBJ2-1	AISESGQGGYNEQF
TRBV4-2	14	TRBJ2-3	ASSQVSSREGDTQY
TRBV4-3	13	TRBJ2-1	ASSQEFITDNEQF
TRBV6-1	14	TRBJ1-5	ASSEGGRGTNQPQH
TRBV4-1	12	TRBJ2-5	ASSQVGQAETQY
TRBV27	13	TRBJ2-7	ASSLTRQRRYEQY
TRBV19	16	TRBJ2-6	ASSVLASLSSGANVLT
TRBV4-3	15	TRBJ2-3	ASSHLLDPTGPDTQY
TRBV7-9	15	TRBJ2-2	ASSSLDRVRDTGELF
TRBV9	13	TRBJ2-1	ASSVAPSSYNEQF
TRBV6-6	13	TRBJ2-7	ASSFPGQGPYEQY
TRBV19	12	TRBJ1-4	ASSISSANEKLF